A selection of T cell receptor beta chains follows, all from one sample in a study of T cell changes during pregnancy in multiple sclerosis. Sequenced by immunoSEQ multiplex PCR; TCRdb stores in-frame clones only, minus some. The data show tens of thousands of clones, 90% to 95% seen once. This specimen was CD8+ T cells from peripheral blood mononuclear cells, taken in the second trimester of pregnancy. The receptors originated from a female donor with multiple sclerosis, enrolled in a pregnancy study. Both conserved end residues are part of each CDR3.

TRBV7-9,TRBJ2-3,CASSLASGTDTQYF
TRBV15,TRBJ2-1,CATSRDREPNEQFF
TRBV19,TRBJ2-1,CASSIEVASEQFF
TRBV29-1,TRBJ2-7,CSVKSGGGGTGEQYF
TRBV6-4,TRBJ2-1,CASSERFDSYNEQFF
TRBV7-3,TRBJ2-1,CASSHSGGAYNEQFF
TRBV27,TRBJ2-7,CASSQTVDYEQYF
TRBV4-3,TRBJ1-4,CASSQDVGTGGEKLFF
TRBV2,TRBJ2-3,CASTNTGLAGTDTQYF
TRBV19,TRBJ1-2,CASSISTGGNYGYTF
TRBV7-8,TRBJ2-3,CASSPNLPTGISTDTQYF
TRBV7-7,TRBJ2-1,CASSKRLESYNEQFF
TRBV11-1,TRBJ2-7,CASSLDLPGSDRSSYEQYF
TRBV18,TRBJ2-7,CASSPYGGVMYF
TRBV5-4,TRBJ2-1,CASSADLAGGPGEQFF